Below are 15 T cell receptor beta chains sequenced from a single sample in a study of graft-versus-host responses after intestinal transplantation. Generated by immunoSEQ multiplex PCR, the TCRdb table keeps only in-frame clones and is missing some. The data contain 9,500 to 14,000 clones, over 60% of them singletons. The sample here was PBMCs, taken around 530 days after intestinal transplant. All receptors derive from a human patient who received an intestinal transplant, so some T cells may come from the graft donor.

As DNA, the CDR3 is TGTGCCAGCAGCCTACAGGGGAAGGGCAATCAGCCCCAGCATTTT. Its translation is CASSLQGKGNQPQHF. V gene TRBV6-6 combines with J gene TRBJ1-5; 7 bases line up with TRBD1. J was trimmed by 2 bases and V by 6 bases; bases with no gene match: 7. CDR1 and CDR2 from the germline V gene are MNHNY and SVGAGI (reference sequence). The CDR3 runs to 15 residues.

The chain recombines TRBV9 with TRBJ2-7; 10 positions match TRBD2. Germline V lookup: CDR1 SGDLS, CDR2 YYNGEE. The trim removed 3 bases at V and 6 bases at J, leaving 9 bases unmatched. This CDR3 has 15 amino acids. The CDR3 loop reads CASSGGLAELTEQYF. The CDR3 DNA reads TGTGCCAGCAGCGGAGGACTAGCGGAGCTTACCGAGCAGTACTTC.

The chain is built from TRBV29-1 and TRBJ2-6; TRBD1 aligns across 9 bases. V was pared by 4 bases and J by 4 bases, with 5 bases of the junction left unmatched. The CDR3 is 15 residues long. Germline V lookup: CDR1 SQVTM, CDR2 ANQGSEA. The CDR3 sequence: CSVAGTGQGANVLTF. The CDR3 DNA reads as TGCAGCGTTGCAGGGACAGGGCAAGGGGCCAACGTCCTGACTTTC.

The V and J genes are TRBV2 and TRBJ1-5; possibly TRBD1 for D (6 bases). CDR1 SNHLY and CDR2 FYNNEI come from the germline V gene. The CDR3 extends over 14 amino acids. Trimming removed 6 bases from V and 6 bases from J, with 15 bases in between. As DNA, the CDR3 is TGTGCCAGCAGAAGGGACATTTTTGGTCAGCCCCAGCATTTT. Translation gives CASRRDIFGQPQHF.

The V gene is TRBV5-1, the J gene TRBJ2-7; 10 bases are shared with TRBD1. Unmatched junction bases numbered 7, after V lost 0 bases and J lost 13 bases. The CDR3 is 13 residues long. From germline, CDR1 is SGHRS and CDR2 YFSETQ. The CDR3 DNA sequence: TGCGCCAGCAGCTTGGGGTTCCGGGACAGGGGTTACTTC. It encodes CASSLGFRDRGYF.

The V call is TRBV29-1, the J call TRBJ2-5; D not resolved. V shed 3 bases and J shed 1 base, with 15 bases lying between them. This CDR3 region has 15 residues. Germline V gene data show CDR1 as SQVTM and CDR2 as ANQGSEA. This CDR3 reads CSVEWPGWGQETQYF. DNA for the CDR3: TGCAGCGTTGAGTGGCCGGGCTGGGGCCAAGAGACCCAGTACTTC.

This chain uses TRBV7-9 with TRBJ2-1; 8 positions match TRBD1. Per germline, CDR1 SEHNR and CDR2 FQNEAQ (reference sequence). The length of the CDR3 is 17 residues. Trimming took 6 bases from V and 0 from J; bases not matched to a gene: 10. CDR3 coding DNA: TGTGCCAGCAGATCATTTGGACAGGGCAGCTCCTACAATGAGCAGTTCTTC. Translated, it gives CASRSFGQGSSYNEQFF.

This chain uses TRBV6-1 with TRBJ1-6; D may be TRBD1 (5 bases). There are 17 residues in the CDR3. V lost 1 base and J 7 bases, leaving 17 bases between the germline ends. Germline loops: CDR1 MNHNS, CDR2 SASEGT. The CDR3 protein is CASSEEMARVRNSPLHF. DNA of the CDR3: TGTGCCAGCAGTGAAGAGATGGCCAGGGTGCGAAATTCACCCCTCCACTTT.

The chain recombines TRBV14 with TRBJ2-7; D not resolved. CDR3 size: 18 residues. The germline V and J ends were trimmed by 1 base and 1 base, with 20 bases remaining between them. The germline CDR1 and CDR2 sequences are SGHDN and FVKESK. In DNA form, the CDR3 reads TGTGCCAGCAGCCAAGGCAGAGGCAAGGTCTATCTTTCCTACGAGCAGTACTTC. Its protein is CASSQGRGKVYLSYEQYF.

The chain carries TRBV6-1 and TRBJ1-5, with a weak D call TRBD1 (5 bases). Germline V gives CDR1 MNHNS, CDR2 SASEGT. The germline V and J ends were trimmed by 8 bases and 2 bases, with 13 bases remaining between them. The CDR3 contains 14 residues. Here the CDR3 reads CASSGEIGNQPQHF. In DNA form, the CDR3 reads TGTGCCAGCTCGGGGGAAATTGGCAATCAGCCCCAGCATTTT.

The CDR3 reads CASSSLAGGSSYEQYF. DNA of the CDR3: TGTGCCAGCAGTTCTCTAGCGGGAGGGAGCTCCTACGAGCAGTACTTC. The chain couples TRBV27 to TRBJ2-7; 12 bases are a match to TRBD2. This CDR3 is 16 amino acids long. Germline V gene sequence: CDR1 MNHEY, CDR2 SMNVEV (reference sequence). With 4 bases clipped from V and 0 bases from J, the junction kept 4 bases outside the gene matches.

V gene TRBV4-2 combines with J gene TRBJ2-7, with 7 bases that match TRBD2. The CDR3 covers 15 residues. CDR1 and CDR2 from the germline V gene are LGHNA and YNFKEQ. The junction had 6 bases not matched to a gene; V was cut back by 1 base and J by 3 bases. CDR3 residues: CASSQGFLAVYEQYF. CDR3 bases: TGTGCCAGCAGCCAAGGCTTCCTAGCGGTCTACGAGCAGTACTTC.

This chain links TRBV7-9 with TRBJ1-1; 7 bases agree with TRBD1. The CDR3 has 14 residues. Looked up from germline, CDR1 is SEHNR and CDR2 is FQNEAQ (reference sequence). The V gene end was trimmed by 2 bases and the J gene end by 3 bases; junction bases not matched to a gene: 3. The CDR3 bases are TGTGCCAGCAGCTTACGGACAGGCGACACTGAAGCTTTCTTT. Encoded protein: CASSLRTGDTEAFF.

CDR3 sequence reads: CASSPPSGGRASEQFF. The CDR3 DNA is TGTGCCAGCAGCCCTCCATCGGGCGGGAGGGCCTCTGAGCAGTTCTTC. The chain is built from TRBV14 and TRBJ2-1, with 9 bases lining up with TRBD2. In germline, CDR1 is SGHDN, CDR2 FVKESK. V lost 4 bases, J lost 9 bases, and 13 bases stayed unmatched. The CDR3 consists of 16 residues.

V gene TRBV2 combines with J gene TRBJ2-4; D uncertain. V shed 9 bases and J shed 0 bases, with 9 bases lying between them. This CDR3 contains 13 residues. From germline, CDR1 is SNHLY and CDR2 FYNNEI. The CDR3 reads CASTLLAKNIQYF. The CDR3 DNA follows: TGTGCCAGTACGCTCTTAGCCAAAAACATTCAGTACTTC.